This T cell receptor (beta chain) was sequenced during a study of cytomegalovirus exposure and HLA in healthy donors. Regarding the study as a whole: Later work found most CMV-associated TCR beta chains apparently HLA-restricted. In a later analysis, HLA-associated TCR beta chains were more clonally expanded than equally common others.

Primers: 60 Vbeta forward and 13 Jbeta reverse. Only in-frame clones appear in the TCRdb table, and some are missing; sequencing was by immunoSEQ multiplex PCR. The data contain about 150,000 clones, about 84% of them seen just once; the ten biggest clones take up roughly 5%. On this clone itself: Antigen specificity is unknown.

The length of the CDR3 is 13 residues. The V end was cut by 6 bases, the J end by 7 bases, with 13 bases between. Germline CDR1 SGHTA, CDR2 FQGTGA. Sequenced: PBMCs. The receptor was derived from a young man in good health and CMV-seronegative. This chain links TRBV7-3 with TRBJ1-5, with D perhaps matching TRBD1 (6 bases). This CDR3 reads CASSSTGPQPQHF. The CDR3 region has the DNA TGTGCCAGCAGTTCCACAGGGCCCCAGCCCCAGCATTTT.